The clone carrying this TCR beta chain was counted a few times. Assay: immunoSEQ multiplex PCR; the TCRdb copy retains only in-frame clones and omits some. The data contain 54,000 or so clones, about 81% of them singletons. Single viable CD3+CD4+CD8-CD45RO+ cells were sorted as the memory CD4+ T cells. The source of the sample is a study of memory CD4+ T cells and cytomegalovirus serostatus. This CDR3 comprises 15 residues. Trimming removed 3 bases at V and 1 base at J, with 11 bases between. Germline loops: CDR1 SNHLY, CDR2 FYNNEI. The TCR was taken from an adult in good health and CMV-seronegative. V and J are TRBV2 and TRBJ2-3, with D maybe TRBD1 (5 bases). Material: memory CD4+ T cells from blood. This chain's CDR3 is CASSDTLQGTDTQYF. The CDR3 coding sequence is TGTGCCAGCAGTGACACGTTACAGGGCACAGATACGCAGTATTTT.